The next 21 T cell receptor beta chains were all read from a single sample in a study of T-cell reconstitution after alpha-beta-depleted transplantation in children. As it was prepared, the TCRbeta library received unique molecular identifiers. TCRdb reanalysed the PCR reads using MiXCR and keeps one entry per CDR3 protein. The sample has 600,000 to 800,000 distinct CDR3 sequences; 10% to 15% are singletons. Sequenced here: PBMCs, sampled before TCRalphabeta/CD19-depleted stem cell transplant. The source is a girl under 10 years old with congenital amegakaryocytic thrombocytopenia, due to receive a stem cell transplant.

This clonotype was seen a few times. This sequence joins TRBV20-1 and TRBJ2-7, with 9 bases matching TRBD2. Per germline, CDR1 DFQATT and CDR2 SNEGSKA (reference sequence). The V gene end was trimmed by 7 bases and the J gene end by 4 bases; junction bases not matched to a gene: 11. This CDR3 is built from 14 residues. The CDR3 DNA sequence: TGCAGTGTCGCCCGCCTAGCGGGACGGTACGAGCAGTACTTC. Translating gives CSVARLAGRYEQYF.

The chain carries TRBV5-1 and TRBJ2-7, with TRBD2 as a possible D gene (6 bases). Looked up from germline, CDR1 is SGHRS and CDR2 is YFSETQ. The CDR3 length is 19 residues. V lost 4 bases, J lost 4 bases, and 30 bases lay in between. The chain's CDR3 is CASSEYGGRLEPSKYEQYF. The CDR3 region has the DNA TGCGCCAGCAGCGAATATGGAGGGAGGCTGGAGCCCAGCAAGTACGAGCAGTACTTC. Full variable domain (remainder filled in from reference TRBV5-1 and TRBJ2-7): KAGVTQTPRYLIKTRGQQVTLSCSPISGHRSVSWYQQTPGQGLQFLFEYFSETQRNKGNFPGRFSGRQFSNSRSEMNVSTLELGDSALYLCASSEYGGRLEPSKYEQYFGPGTRLTVT.

In nucleotides, the CDR3 is TGTGCCAGCAGTTTACTTACAGGAAGCTCCTACAATGAGCAGTTCTTC. It translates to CASSLLTGSSYNEQFF. The chain has TRBV12-3 or TRBV12-4 and TRBJ2-1; D might be TRBD1 (5 bases). Between the trimmed V and J ends, which lost 2 bases and 0 bases, there was a span of 11 bases. This CDR3 spans 16 amino acids.

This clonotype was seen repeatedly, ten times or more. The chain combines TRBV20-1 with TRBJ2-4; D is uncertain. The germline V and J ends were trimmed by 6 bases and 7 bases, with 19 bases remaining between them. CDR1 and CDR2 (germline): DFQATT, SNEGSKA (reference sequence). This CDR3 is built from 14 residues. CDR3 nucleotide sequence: TGCAGTGCCATAAGCCCCCTCTTACCGAACATTCAGTACTTC. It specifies CSAISPLLPNIQYF.

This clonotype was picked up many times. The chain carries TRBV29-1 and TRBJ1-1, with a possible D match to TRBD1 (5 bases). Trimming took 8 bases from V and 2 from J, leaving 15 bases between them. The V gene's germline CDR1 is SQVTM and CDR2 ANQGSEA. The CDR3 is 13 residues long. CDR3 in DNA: TGCAGCCCCCAGACAGTAGATAACACTGAAGCTTTCTTT. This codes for CSPQTVDNTEAFF.

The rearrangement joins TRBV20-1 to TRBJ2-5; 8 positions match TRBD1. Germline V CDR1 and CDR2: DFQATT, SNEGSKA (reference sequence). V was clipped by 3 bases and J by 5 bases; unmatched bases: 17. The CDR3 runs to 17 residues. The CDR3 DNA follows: TGCAGTGCTAGCCCTCCTTCCCCGTCGGACAGGGTCGAGACCCAGTACTTC. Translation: CSASPPSPSDRVETQYF.

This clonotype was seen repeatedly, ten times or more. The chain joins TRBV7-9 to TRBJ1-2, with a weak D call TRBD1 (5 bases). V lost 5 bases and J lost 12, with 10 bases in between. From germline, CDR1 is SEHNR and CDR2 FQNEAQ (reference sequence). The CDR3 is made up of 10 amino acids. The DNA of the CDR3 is TGTGCCAGCAGCCCACAGGAGGACACCTTC. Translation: CASSPQEDTF.

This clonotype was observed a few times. The CDR3 region has the DNA TGCGCCAGCAGCTGGGGGGGAGATACGCAGTATTTT. Protein: CASSWGGDTQYF. The rearrangement uses TRBV5-1 and TRBJ2-3; TRBD2 agrees at 7 bases. The CDR3 runs to 12 residues. Germline lookup yields CDR1 SGHRS and CDR2 YFSETQ. J lost 5 bases, V lost 3 bases, and 0 bases had no gene match.

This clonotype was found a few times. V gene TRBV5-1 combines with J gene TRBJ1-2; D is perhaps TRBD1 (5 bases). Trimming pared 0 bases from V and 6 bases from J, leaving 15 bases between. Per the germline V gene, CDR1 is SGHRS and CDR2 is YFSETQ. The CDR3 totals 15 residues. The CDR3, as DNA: TGCGCCAGCAGCTTGGTGGCAGAGGGGTTTGATGGCTACACCTTC. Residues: CASSLVAEGFDGYTF. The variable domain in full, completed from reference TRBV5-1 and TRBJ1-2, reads KAGVTQTPRYLIKTRGQQVTLSCSPISGHRSVSWYQQTPGQGLQFLFEYFSETQRNKGNFPGRFSGRQFSNSRSEMNVSTLELGDSALYLCASSLVAEGFDGYTFGSGTRLTVV.

DNA of the CDR3: TGTGCCAGCAGTGTTGAGGGGACTAATGAAAAACTGTTTTTT. Translating gives CASSVEGTNEKLFF. The genes are TRBV2 and TRBJ1-4, with TRBD1 as a possible D gene (5 bases). V lost 4 bases and J 2 bases, leaving 8 bases between the germline ends. In germline, CDR1 is SNHLY, CDR2 FYNNEI. The CDR3 contains 14 residues. The full variable domain, with the rest looked up from reference TRBV2 and TRBJ1-4, is EPEVTQTPSHQVTQMGQEVILRCVPISNHLYFYWYRQILGQKVEFLVSFYNNEISEKSEIFDDQFSVERPDGSNFTLKIRSTKLEDSAMYFCASSVEGTNEKLFFGSGTQLSVL.

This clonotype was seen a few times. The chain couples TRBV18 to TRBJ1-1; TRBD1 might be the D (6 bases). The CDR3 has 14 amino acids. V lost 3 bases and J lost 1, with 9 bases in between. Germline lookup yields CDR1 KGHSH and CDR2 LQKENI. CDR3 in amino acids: CASSPAQGNTEAFF. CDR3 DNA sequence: TGTGCCAGCTCACCGGCACAGGGGAACACTGAAGCTTTCTTT. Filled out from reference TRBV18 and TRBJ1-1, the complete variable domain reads NAGVMQNPRHLVRRRGQEARLRCSPMKGHSHVYWYRQLPEEGLKFMVYLQKENIIDESGMPKERFSAEFPKEGPSILRIQQVVRGDSAAYFCASSPAQGNTEAFFGQGTRLTVV.

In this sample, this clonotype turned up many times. The CDR3 DNA sequence: TGTGCCAGCAGCTTAAATGGTCTAGCGGGGGATTTCTCCTACGAGCAGTACTTC. It specifies CASSLNGLAGDFSYEQYF. V usage is TRBV7-8 and J usage is TRBJ2-7; 10 bases align to TRBD2. Germline V gene lookup returns CDR1 SGHVS and CDR2 FQNEAQ. The CDR3 consists of 18 residues. With 2 bases clipped from V and 0 bases from J, the junction kept 10 bases outside the gene matches.

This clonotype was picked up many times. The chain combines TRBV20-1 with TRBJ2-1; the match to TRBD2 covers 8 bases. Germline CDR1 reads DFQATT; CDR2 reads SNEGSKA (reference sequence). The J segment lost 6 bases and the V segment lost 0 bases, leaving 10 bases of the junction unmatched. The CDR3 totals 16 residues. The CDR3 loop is CSARDSLLADGNEQFF. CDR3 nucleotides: TGCAGTGCTAGAGATTCACTACTAGCGGACGGCAATGAGCAGTTCTTC.

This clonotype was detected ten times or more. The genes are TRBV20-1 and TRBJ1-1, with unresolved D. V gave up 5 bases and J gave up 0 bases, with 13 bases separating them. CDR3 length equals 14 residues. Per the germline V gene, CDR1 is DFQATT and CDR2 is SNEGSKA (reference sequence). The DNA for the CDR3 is TGCAGTGCTGGAGGTGCGGGAGTGAACACTGAAGCTTTCTTT. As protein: CSAGGAGVNTEAFF.

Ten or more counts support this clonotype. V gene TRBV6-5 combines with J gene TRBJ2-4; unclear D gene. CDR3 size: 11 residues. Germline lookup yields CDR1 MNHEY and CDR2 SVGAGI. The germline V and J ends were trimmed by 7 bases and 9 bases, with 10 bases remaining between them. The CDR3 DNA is TGTGCCAGCAAGGCAGGCGGCATTCAGTACTTC. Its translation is CASKAGGIQYF.

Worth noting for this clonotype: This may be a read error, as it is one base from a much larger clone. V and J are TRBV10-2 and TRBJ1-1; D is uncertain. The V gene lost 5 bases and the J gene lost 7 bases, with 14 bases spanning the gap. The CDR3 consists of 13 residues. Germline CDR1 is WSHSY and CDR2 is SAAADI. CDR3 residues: CASSWSEDDEAFF. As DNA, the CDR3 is TGCGCCAGCAGTTGGAGCGAGGATGATGAAGCTTTCTTT.

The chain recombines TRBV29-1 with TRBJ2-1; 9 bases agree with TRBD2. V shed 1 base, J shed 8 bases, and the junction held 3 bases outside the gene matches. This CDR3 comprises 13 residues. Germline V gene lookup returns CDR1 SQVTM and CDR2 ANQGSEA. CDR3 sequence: CSVEGTSVYEQFF. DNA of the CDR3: TGCAGCGTTGAAGGGACTAGCGTCTATGAGCAGTTCTTC.

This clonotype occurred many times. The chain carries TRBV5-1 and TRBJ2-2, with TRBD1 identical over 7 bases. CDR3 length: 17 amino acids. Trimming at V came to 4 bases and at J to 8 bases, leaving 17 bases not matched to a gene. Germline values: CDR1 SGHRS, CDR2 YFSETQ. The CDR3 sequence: CASSPVMEGGVNGELFF. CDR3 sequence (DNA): TGCGCCAGCAGCCCCGTCATGGAAGGGGGCGTAAATGGGGAGCTGTTTTTT.

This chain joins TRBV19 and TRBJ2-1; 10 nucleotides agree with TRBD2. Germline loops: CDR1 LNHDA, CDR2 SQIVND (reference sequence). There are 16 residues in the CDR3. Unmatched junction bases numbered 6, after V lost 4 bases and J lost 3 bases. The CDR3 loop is CASSRVLAGFYNEQFF. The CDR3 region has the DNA TGTGCCAGTAGTAGGGTACTAGCGGGGTTCTACAATGAGCAGTTCTTC.

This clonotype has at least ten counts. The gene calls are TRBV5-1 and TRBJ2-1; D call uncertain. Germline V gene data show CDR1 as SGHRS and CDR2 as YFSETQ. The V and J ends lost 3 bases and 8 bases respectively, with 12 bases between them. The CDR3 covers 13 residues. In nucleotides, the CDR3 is TGCGCCAGCAGCTCCCGAGGAAGGGATGAGCAGTTCTTC. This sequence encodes CASSSRGRDEQFF.

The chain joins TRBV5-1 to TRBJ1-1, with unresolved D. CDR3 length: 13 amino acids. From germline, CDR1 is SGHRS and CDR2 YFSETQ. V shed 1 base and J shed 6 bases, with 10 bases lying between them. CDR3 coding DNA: TGCGCCAGCAGCTTGACCCGGAGCGCTGAAGCTTTCTTT. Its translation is CASSLTRSAEAFF.